The table lists the clone carrying this T cell receptor (beta chain) with many counts. This record belongs to a study of T-cell reconstitution after alpha-beta-depleted transplantation in children. The CDR3 runs to 15 residues. V was shortened by 4 bases and J by 7 bases, with 14 bases between the two germline ends. Construction of the TCRbeta library involved unique molecular identifiers. TCRdb fed the PCR reads into MiXCR, producing one record per CDR3 protein. This table holds 190,000 or so distinct CDR3 sequences, roughly 6.8% found once. The sample here was PBMCs from the stem cell graft donor, taken from the stem cell graft. The chain is built from TRBV12-3 or TRBV12-4 and TRBJ1-6; D ambiguous. This clonotype was obtained from a human donor who donated a stem cell graft to a child with Wiskott-Aldrich syndrome. The CDR3 DNA is TGTGCCAGCAGTTATAGTCGGTCCCGAAATTCACCCCTCCACTTT. Translating gives CASSYSRSRNSPLHF.